The 26 T cell receptor beta chains listed next were all sequenced from one sample in a study of cytomegalovirus exposure and HLA in healthy donors. PCR primers comprised 60 Vbeta and 13 Jbeta primers. Measured with immunoSEQ multiplex PCR; TCRdb has only the in-frame clones, and not every one. Its table records some 140,000 clones. Sequenced input: PBMCs. Receptor source: a woman in her 40s in good health and CMV-seronegative.

This rearrangement joins TRBV6-5 to TRBJ1-2; possible D gene TRBD1, 5 bases. V was pared by 6 bases and J by 9 bases, with 14 bases between. The CDR3 is 12 residues long. Germline V gives CDR1 MNHEY, CDR2 SVGAGI. The CDR3 DNA sequence: TGTGCCAGCAGAACAGGAGCTTTTAGCTACACCTTC. Translating it yields CASRTGAFSYTF.

This chain uses TRBV7-9 with TRBJ2-4; tentative D call: TRBD2 (6 bases). The CDR3 consists of 15 residues. Trimming pared 0 bases from V and 4 bases from J, leaving 10 bases between. The V gene's germline CDR1 is SEHNR and CDR2 FQNEAQ (reference sequence). The CDR3 DNA reads as TGTGCCAGCAGCTTAGCCTTCGGGGGTAAAAACATTCAGTACTTC. Its translation: CASSLAFGGKNIQYF. Supplemented by reference TRBV7-9 and TRBJ2-4, the full variable domain reads DTGVSQNPRHKITKRGQNVTFRCDPISEHNRLYWYRQTLGQGPEFLTYFQNEAQLEKSRLLSDRFSAERPKGSFSTLEIQRTEQGDSAMYLCASSLAFGGKNIQYFGAGTRLSVL.

The CDR3 bases are TGTGCCAGCTCGAGCCAGGGGGTTTATCAGCCCCAGCATTTT. Translating gives CASSSQGVYQPQHF. The chain carries TRBV18 and TRBJ1-5; 7 bases match TRBD1. J lost 5 bases, V lost 6 bases, and 7 bases had no gene match. The germline gives CDR1 KGHSH, CDR2 LQKENI. CDR3 length: 14 residues.

The V call is TRBV2, the J call TRBJ2-4, with 7 positions matching TRBD1. Germline lookup yields CDR1 SNHLY and CDR2 FYNNEI. CDR3 length: 13 residues. J gave up 7 bases and V 4 bases, and 4 bases lay outside the gene matches. CDR3 in amino acids: CASSVSRGNIQYF. The CDR3 DNA follows: TGTGCCAGCAGTGTTAGCAGGGGGAACATTCAGTACTTC. The full variable domain, in which reference TRBV2 and TRBJ2-4 provide the parts outside the CDR3, is EPEVTQTPSHQVTQMGQEVILRCVPISNHLYFYWYRQILGQKVEFLVSFYNNEISEKSEIFDDQFSVERPDGSNFTLKIRSTKLEDSAMYFCASSVSRGNIQYFGAGTRLSVL.

The rearrangement links TRBV2 to TRBJ2-6, with no clear D. The CDR3 length is 14 residues. The ends were cut back, 7 bases at V and 0 bases at J, with 7 bases in the middle. CDR1 and CDR2 (germline): SNHLY, FYNNEI. As DNA, the CDR3 is TGTGCCAGCACAGTGAACTCTGGGGCCAACGTCCTGACTTTC. It codes for CASTVNSGANVLTF.

V gene TRBV9 combines with J gene TRBJ1-6; 7 nucleotides agree with TRBD1. V lost 4 bases to trimming and J lost 5 bases; unmatched junction nucleotides: 12. CDR3 length: 17 amino acids. Germline V gene sequence: CDR1 SGDLS, CDR2 YYNGEE. The CDR3 coding sequence is TGTGCCAGCAGCTCTCACAGGGGCGTCTTGGATAATTCACCCCTCCACTTT. Its translation is CASSSHRGVLDNSPLHF.

This chain uses TRBV10-1 with TRBJ1-3, with D perhaps TRBD1 (5 bases). Trimming removed 11 bases from V and 0 bases from J, with 17 bases in between. The CDR3 consists of 15 residues. CDR1 and CDR2 from the germline V gene are WNHNN and SYGVQD (reference sequence). CDR3 coding DNA: TGCGCCCTTTGGGGGGACCAGTCCTCTGGAAACACCATATATTTT. The encoded protein is CALWGDQSSGNTIYF.

The DNA for the CDR3 is TGTGCCACGGTAGGGGTCATCACAGATACGCAGTATTTT. It translates to CATVGVITDTQYF. The rearrangement links TRBV10-3 to TRBJ2-3; maybe TRBD1 (5 bases). V was cut by 10 bases and J by 2 bases, with 13 bases left in between. The CDR3 length is 13 residues. The germline CDR1 and CDR2 sequences are ENHRY and SYGVKD.

This rearrangement joins TRBV29-1 to TRBJ2-3, with TRBD2 as a possible D gene (5 bases). V gave up 6 bases and J gave up 4 bases, with 14 bases separating them. Germline CDR1 is SQVTM and CDR2 is ANQGSEA. CDR3 size: 13 residues. The CDR3, as DNA: TGCAGCGTCGATGACGGACTCCCAGATACGCAGTATTTT. This codes for CSVDDGLPDTQYF.

The rearrangement joins TRBV28 to TRBJ1-5; D not resolved. Trimming took 3 bases from V and 2 from J, leaving 14 bases between them. CDR1 MDHEN and CDR2 SYDVKM come from the germline V gene. The CDR3 consists of 16 residues. The CDR3 nucleotides read TGTGCCAGCAGTTTGCGCCCCTCGGGTGGCAATCAGCCCCAGCATTTT. It yields the protein CASSLRPSGGNQPQHF.

This rearrangement joins TRBV7-9 to TRBJ2-3; D is possibly TRBD1 (5 bases). This CDR3 is 14 amino acids long. The V gene's germline CDR1 is SEHNR and CDR2 FQNEAQ (reference sequence). V was cut by 5 bases and J by 0 bases, with 9 bases left in between. The CDR3 nucleotides read TGTGCCAGCAGCATAAGACAGAGCACAGATACGCAGTATTTT. It codes for CASSIRQSTDTQYF.

V and J are TRBV14 and TRBJ2-7, with 12 bases fitting TRBD2. Germline lookup yields CDR1 SGHDN and CDR2 FVKESK. The length of the CDR3 is 14 residues. With 5 bases clipped from V and 4 bases from J, the junction kept 3 bases outside the gene matches. CDR3 residues: CASSTTSGGYEQYF. DNA for the CDR3: TGTGCCAGCAGCACCACTAGCGGGGGGTACGAGCAGTACTTC.

The gene calls are TRBV11-3 and TRBJ2-5; D might be TRBD2 (5 bases). The CDR3 is made up of 14 amino acids. Trimming took 3 bases from V and 5 from J, leaving 13 bases between them. Germline V lookup: CDR1 SGHNT, CDR2 YENEEA. The chain's CDR3 is CASSLRASGETQYF. CDR3 DNA: TGTGCCAGCAGCTTGCGGGCATCTGGGGAGACCCAGTACTTC. The entire variable domain, with the rest obtained from reference TRBV11-3 and TRBJ2-5, is as follows: EAGVVQSPRYKIIEKKQPVAFWCNPISGHNTLYWYLQNLGQGPELLIRYENEEAVDDSQLPKDRFSAERLKGVDSTLKIQPAELGDSAVYLCASSLRASGETQYFGPGTRLLVL.

This sequence joins TRBV5-4 and TRBJ2-7, with a weak D call TRBD1 (6 bases). This CDR3 has 14 amino acids. Germline V CDR1 and CDR2: SGHNT, YYREEE (reference sequence). Trimming pared 4 bases from V and 1 base from J, leaving 12 bases between. The CDR3 DNA is TGTGCCAGCAGCACCGGACAGATATCCTACGAGCAGTACTTC. It is translated as CASSTGQISYEQYF. Combining the CDR3 with reference TRBV5-4 and TRBJ2-7 gives the whole variable domain ETGVTQSPTHLIKTRGQQVTLRCSSQSGHNTVSWYQQALGQGPQFIFQYYREEENGRGNFPPRFSGLQFPNYSSELNVNALELDDSALYLCASSTGQISYEQYFGPGTRLTVT.

This chain connects TRBV19 to TRBJ1-1; D gene uncertain. The CDR3 is 8 amino acids. In germline, CDR1 is LNHDA, CDR2 SQIVND (reference sequence). With 10 bases removed from V and 9 bases from J, the gap between germline ends came to 6 bases. The DNA for the CDR3 is TGTGCCATTGACAAAGCTTTCTTT. Amino acid sequence: CAIDKAFF.

This chain links TRBV4-3 with TRBJ2-1; TRBD2 aligns across 8 bases. Germline CDR1 reads LGHNA; CDR2 reads YSLEER. V gave up 1 base and J gave up 5 bases; unmatched junction bases: 10. This CDR3 has 17 amino acids. CDR3 loop: CASSQGVSGGLNNEQFF. Here the CDR3 DNA reads TGCGCCAGCAGCCAAGGAGTCAGCGGGGGACTTAACAATGAGCAGTTCTTC.

V usage is TRBV10-3 and J usage is TRBJ2-2; D is perhaps TRBD1 (5 bases). Germline V gene sequence: CDR1 ENHRY, CDR2 SYGVKD. V was cut by 3 bases and J by 2 bases, with 10 bases left in between. The length of the CDR3 is 15 residues. The CDR3 sequence is CAISDSRDNTGELFF. The DNA for the CDR3 is TGTGCCATCAGTGATAGCAGGGATAACACCGGGGAGCTGTTTTTT.

Notes on this clone: Other DNA sequences of this sample code for an identical CDR3. J is TRBJ2-7 and V is TRBV29-1; TRBD1 might be the D (6 bases). V lost 6 bases to trimming and J lost 3 bases, with 9 bases between them. The CDR3 is 11 amino acids. CDR1 and CDR2 from the germline V gene are SQVTM and ANQGSEA. The CDR3 protein is CSVLRGYEQYF. The CDR3 DNA is TGCAGCGTCCTCAGGGGCTACGAGCAGTACTTC.

This chain connects TRBV4-2 to TRBJ2-7, with 8 nucleotides matching TRBD2. This CDR3 spans 18 amino acids. J lost 3 bases, V lost 0 bases, and 13 bases had no gene match. Germline lookup yields CDR1 LGHNA and CDR2 YNFKEQ. The CDR3 sequence is CASSQELTGGALDYEQYF. The CDR3 coding sequence is TGTGCCAGCAGCCAAGAGCTTACCGGGGGGGCTCTCGACTACGAGCAGTACTTC.

The chain combines TRBV7-9 with TRBJ1-2, with D hard to call. Germline V lookup: CDR1 SEHNR, CDR2 FQNEAQ (reference sequence). Trimming removed 1 base from V and 8 bases from J, with 11 bases in between. This CDR3 contains 13 residues. The CDR3 nucleotides are TGTGCCAGCAGCTTAGTTAACGAGGGCGGCTACACCTTC. It translates to CASSLVNEGGYTF.

The V and J genes are TRBV6-5 and TRBJ1-2, with TRBD1 identical over 11 bases. The length of the CDR3 is 15 residues. From germline, CDR1 is MNHEY and CDR2 SVGAGI. V lost 4 bases to trimming and J lost 7 bases; unmatched junction nucleotides: 8. CDR3 nucleotides: TGTGCCAGCAGTTCGAGGGGACAGGGGGATTTTGGCTACACCTTC. It translates to CASSSRGQGDFGYTF.

This chain joins TRBV5-5 and TRBJ1-1, with 7 bases matching TRBD1. CDR1 is SGHKS and CDR2 is YYEKEE in the germline V gene (reference sequence). The CDR3 extends over 15 amino acids. The V and J ends lost 1 base and 8 bases, in that order; junction bases with no gene match: 11. DNA of the CDR3: TGTGCCAGCAGCTTGCACCACAGGGGAGTGGGCGAAGCTTTCTTT. Protein sequence: CASSLHHRGVGEAFF. The variable domain in full, with the rest retrieved from reference TRBV5-5 and TRBJ1-1, is DAGVTQSPTHLIKTRGQQVTLRCSPISGHKSVSWYQQVLGQGPQFIFQYYEKEERGRGNFPDRFSARQFPNYSSELNVNALLLGDSALYLCASSLHHRGVGEAFFGQGTRLTVV.

This chain joins TRBV29-1 and TRBJ1-1; 8 bases align to TRBD1. CDR1 is SQVTM and CDR2 is ANQGSEA in the germline V gene. CDR3 length equals 10 residues. Trimming removed 7 bases from V and 7 bases from J; junction bases left unmatched: 2. The CDR3, as DNA: TGCAGCGGTGGACAGGGTGAAGCTTTCTTT. Its translation is CSGGQGEAFF.

V and J are TRBV15 and TRBJ1-2; 7 bases map to TRBD1. Losses at the gene ends were 5 bases for V and 4 bases for J; bases not matched to a gene: 4. Per germline, CDR1 LNHNV and CDR2 YYDKDF (reference sequence). The CDR3 consists of 13 residues. The CDR3 DNA is TGTGCCACCAGCCCCCGGGACAGCTATGGCTACACCTTC. It encodes CATSPRDSYGYTF.

The rearrangement links TRBV10-3 to TRBJ2-3, with unresolved D. Germline loops: CDR1 ENHRY, CDR2 SYGVKD. Trimming removed 0 bases from V and 1 base from J, with 11 bases in between. CDR3 length: 16 amino acids. CDR3 region: CAISESTRLRTDTQYF. As DNA, the CDR3 is TGTGCCATCAGTGAGTCCACCCGACTCCGCACAGATACGCAGTATTTT.

V and J are TRBV5-1 and TRBJ1-3, with 8 bases that match TRBD1. After removal of 3 bases from V and 4 bases from J, the junction contained 9 bases not matched to a gene. CDR1 is SGHRS, CDR2 YFSETQ, per germline. This CDR3 spans 16 amino acids. The CDR3, as DNA: TGCGCCAGCAGCTGGAACGGACAGGGAGCCGGAAACACCATATATTTT. This gives the protein CASSWNGQGAGNTIYF.